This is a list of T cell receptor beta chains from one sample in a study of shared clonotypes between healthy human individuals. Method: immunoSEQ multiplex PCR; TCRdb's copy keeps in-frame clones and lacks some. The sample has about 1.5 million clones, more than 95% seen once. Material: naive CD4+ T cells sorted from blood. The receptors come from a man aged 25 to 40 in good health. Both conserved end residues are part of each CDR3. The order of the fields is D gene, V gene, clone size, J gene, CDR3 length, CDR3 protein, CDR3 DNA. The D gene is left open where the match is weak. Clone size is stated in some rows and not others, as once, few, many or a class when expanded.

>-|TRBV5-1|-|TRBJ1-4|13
CASSSGPTEKLFF
TGCGCCAGCAGCTCGGGACCGACGGAAAAACTGTTTTTT
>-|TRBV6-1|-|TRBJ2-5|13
CASSRQYQETQYF
TGTGCCAGCAGTCGACAGTACCAAGAGACCCAGTACTTC
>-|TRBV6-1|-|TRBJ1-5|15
CASSEGSYSNQPQHF
TGTGCCAGCAGTGAAGGTTCCTATAGCAATCAGCCCCAGCATTTT
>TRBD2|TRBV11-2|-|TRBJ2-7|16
CASSLDQLAGGREQYF
TGTGCCAGCAGCTTAGATCAACTAGCGGGAGGTCGCGAGCAGTACTTC
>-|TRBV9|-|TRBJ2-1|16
CASSVLQGLRYNEQFF
TGTGCCAGCAGCGTACTCCAGGGTCTCCGTTACAATGAGCAGTTCTTC
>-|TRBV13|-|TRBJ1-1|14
CASSLGRRVTEAFF
TGTGCCAGCAGCTTAGGACGTCGGGTAACTGAAGCTTTCTTT
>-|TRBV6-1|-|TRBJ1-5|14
CASSVQDSNQPQHF
TGTGCCAGCAGTGTACAGGATAGCAATCAGCCCCAGCATTTT
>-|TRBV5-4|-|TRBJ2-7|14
CASSFGGSSYEQYF
TGTGCCAGCAGCTTCGGCGGAAGCTCCTACGAGCAGTACTTC
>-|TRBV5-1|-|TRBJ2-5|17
CASSLVPLVVQEGTQYF
TGCGCCAGCAGCTTGGTCCCACTAGTGGTCCAGGAAGGGACCCAGTACTTC
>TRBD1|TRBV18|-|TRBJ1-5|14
CASSLGQEQQPQHF
TGTGCCAGCTCACTAGGACAGGAGCAACAGCCCCAGCATTTT
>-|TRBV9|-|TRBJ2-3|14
CASSVFMEEAPQYF
TGTGCCAGCAGCGTATTTATGGAAGAGGCACCGCAGTATTTT
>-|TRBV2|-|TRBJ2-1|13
CASSEARYNEQFF
TGTGCCAGCAGTGAAGCCAGGTACAATGAGCAGTTCTTC
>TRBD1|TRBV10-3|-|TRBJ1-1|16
CAIRPGQGSGNTEAFF
TGTGCCATCAGGCCGGGACAGGGGTCCGGGAACACTGAAGCTTTCTTT
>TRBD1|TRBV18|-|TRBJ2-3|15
CASSPMGQGADTQYF
TGTGCCAGCTCACCAATGGGACAGGGGGCAGATACGCAGTATTTT
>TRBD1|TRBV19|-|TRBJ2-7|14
CASKLDRVANEQYF
TGTGCCAGTAAGCTGGACAGGGTGGCCAACGAGCAGTACTTC
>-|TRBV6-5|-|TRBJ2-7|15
CASSYQETGPYEQYF
TGTGCCAGCAGTTACCAAGAGACAGGACCCTACGAGCAGTACTTC
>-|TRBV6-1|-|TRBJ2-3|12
CASKAYADTQYF
TGTGCCAGCAAAGCGTACGCAGATACGCAGTATTTT
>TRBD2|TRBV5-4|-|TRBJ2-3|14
CASSPEGRADTQYF
TGTGCCAGCAGCCCAGAGGGGAGGGCAGATACGCAGTATTTT
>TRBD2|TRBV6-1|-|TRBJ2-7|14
CASSSGRSSYEQYF
TGTGCCAGCAGTTCCGGGAGGAGCTCCTACGAGCAGTACTTC
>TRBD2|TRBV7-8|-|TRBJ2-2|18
CASGTGTSLAQNTGELFF
TGTGCCAGCGGAACCGGGACTAGCCTAGCCCAAAACACCGGGGAGCTGTTTTTT
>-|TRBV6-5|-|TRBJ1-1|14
CASSYSVVNTEAFF
TGTGCCAGCAGTTACTCGGTAGTGAACACTGAAGCTTTCTTT
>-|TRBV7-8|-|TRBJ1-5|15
CASSLGAGSNQPQHF
TGTGCCAGCAGCTTGGGGGCGGGTAGCAATCAGCCCCAGCATTTT
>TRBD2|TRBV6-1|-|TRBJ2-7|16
CASSEALRLASYEQYF
TGTGCCAGCAGTGAAGCGCTAAGACTAGCCTCCTACGAGCAGTACTTC
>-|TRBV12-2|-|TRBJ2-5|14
CASRYDCKQETQYF
-
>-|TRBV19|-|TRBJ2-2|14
CASGILGGTGELFF
TGTGCCAGTGGCATTTTAGGGGGGACCGGGGAGCTGTTTTTT
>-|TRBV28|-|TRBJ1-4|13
CASSLALNEKLFF
TGTGCCAGCAGTTTGGCTCTGAATGAAAAACTGTTTTTT
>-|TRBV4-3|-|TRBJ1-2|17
CASSQDRFTGRVYGYTF
TGCGCCAGCAGCCAAGATCGGTTTACTGGCAGGGTCTATGGCTACACCTTC
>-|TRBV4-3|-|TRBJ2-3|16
CASSQRGGNGADTQYF
TGCGCCAGCAGCCAACGAGGCGGGAACGGAGCAGATACGCAGTATTTT
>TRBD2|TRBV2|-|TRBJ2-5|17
CASRLLAGGALRETQYF
TGTGCCAGCAGGTTATTAGCGGGAGGGGCCCTAAGGGAGACCCAGTACTTC
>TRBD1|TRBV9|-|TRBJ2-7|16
CASSVATGQGIYEQYF
TGTGCCAGCAGCGTAGCCACGGGACAGGGAATCTACGAGCAGTACTTC
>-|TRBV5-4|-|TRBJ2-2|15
CASSLSGANTGELFF
TGTGCCAGCAGCCTCAGCGGAGCGAACACCGGGGAGCTGTTTTTT
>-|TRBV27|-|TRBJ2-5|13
CASSPMVWQTQYF
TGTGCCAGCAGTCCCATGGTATGGCAGACCCAGTACTTC
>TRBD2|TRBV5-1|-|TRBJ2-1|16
CASSRNPSGSGNEQFF
TGCGCCAGCAGCCGAAATCCTAGCGGGAGTGGGAATGAGCAGTTCTTC
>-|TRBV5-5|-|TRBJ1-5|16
CASSLTAFPSNQPQHF
TGTGCCAGCAGCTTGACCGCATTTCCTAGCAATCAGCCCCAGCATTTT
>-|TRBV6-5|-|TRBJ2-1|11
CASESYNEQFF
TGTGCCAGCGAATCCTACAATGAGCAGTTCTTC
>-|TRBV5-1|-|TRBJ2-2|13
CASSYNGAGELFF
TGCGCCAGCAGCTATAACGGGGCCGGGGAGCTGTTTTTT
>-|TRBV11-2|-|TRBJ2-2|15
CASSSGIYNTGELFF
TGTGCCAGCAGCTCGGGTATCTACAACACCGGGGAGCTGTTTTTT
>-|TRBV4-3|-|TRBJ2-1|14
CASSQDARRVVQFF
TGCGCCAGCAGCCAAGATGCTAGAAGGGTTGTGCAGTTCTTC
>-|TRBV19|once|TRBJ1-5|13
CASTLTGNQPQHF
TGTGCCAGTACCCTGACGGGCAATCAGCCCCAGCATTTT
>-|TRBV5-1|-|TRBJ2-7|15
CASSLGRASSYEQYF
TGCGCCAGCAGCTTGGGCAGGGCTAGCTCCTACGAGCAGTACTTC
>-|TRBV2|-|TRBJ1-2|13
CASRRAGNYGYTF
TGTGCCAGCAGGCGGGCCGGGAACTATGGCTACACCTTC
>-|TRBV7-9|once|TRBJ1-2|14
CASSLATVNYGYTF
TGTGCCAGCAGCTTAGCAACCGTTAACTATGGCTACACCTTC
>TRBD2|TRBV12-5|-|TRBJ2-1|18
CASGTTGLAGVEDNEQFF
TGTGCTAGTGGTACAACGGGACTAGCGGGAGTGGAGGACAATGAGCAGTTCTTC
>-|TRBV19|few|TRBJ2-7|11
CASSTLGEQYF
TGTGCCAGTAGTACCTTAGGCGAGCAGTACTTC
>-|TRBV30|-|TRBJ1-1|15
CAWSVDELLNTEAFF
TGTGCCTGGAGTGTAGATGAGCTACTGAACACTGAAGCTTTCTTT
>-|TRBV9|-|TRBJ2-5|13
CASSVEGLETQYF
TGTGCCAGCAGCGTAGAAGGGCTGGAGACCCAGTACTTC
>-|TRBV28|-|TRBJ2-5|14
CASTTGAQPWSQYF
TGTGCCAGCACCACGGGAGCCCAACCCTGGTCCCAGTACTTC
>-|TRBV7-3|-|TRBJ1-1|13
CASGQGGGTEAFF
TGTGCCAGCGGGCAGGGCGGCGGCACTGAAGCTTTCTTT
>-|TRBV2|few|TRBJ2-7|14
CASSEVEGEGEQYF
TGTGCCAGCAGTGAAGTTGAGGGAGAGGGCGAGCAGTACTTC
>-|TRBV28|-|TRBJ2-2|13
CASCAPNTGELFF
TGTGCCAGCTGCGCCCCGAACACCGGGGAGCTGTTTTTT
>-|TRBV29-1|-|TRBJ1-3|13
CSVESGGANTIYF
TGCAGCGTTGAATCCGGGGGAGCAAACACCATATATTTT
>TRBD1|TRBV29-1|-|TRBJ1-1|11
CSERTGFRAFF
TGCAGCGAGCGGACAGGGTTCCGGGCTTTCTTT